This TCR beta chain is drawn from a study of Graves' ophthalmopathy and Graves' hyperthyroidism. The table lists this clonotype with many counts. Diagnoses were established from clinical symptoms, serum thyroxine, TRAb, thyroid ultrasound and orbital computed tomography. Isolation of PBMCs was performed using 8 to 10 ml of fresh peripheral blood. The CDR3 is 15 residues long. Germline-derived CDR1 and CDR2 are SGHAT and FQNNGV. V dropped 8 bases and J dropped 5 bases, with 21 bases sitting between them. TCR beta CDR3 regions were amplified from RNA transcripts. In the first round, RT-PCR was carried out with HTBI primers, and a multiplex PCR formed the second round. MiXCR was run by TCRdb on the multiplex PCR reads, yielding one entry per CDR3 protein. Of 220,000 or so distinct CDR3 sequences detected, 20% to 25% appear once; the ten largest clones hold roughly 39%.

Material for sequencing was peripheral blood. This receptor was identified in a woman aged 50 to 60 with Graves' ophthalmopathy. The chain carries TRBV11-2 and TRBJ1-2; TRBD1 might be the D (6 bases). CDR3 nucleotide sequence: TGTGCCAGCGCGGGGGGGCGCGGCCCCCGATATGGCTACACCTTC. This sequence encodes CASAGGRGPRYGYTF.